This T cell receptor (beta chain) was identified in a study of T-cell memory formation after mild COVID-19. TCR alpha and TCR beta cDNA libraries carrying sample barcodes and UMIs were produced by 5'RACE using constant-segment primers. Each CDR3 protein gets one entry after TCRdb re-called the 5' RACE reads with MiXCR. The sample lists about 62,000 distinct CDR3 sequences, around 10% occurring once. In this sample, this clonotype turned up a few times. The target antigen is unknown. The study, taken as a whole, reports: The authors left the SARS-CoV-2 specificity of second-wave clones peaking on day 37 unconfirmed. Among contracting clones, CD4+ were mainly CM/EM and CD8+ enriched in EMRA. In pre-infection memory, a portion of responding clones appeared, which suggested that cross-reactive memory joined.

This receptor was identified in a man aged 18 to 30 who had mild COVID-19 (a few samples of this study predate the infection). Cell type and time point are not known. Sequenced input: PBMCs or a T cell subset sorted from them (not recorded which).

The CDR3: CSPGQGECYSNQPQHF. The CDR3 DNA reads TGCAGCCCTGGACAGGGGGAATGCTATAGCAATCAGCCCCAGCATTTT. The rearrangement joins TRBV29-1 to TRBJ1-5; 10 bases are shared with TRBD1. CDR3 size: 16 residues. In germline, CDR1 is SQVTM, CDR2 ANQGSEA. J gave up 0 bases and V 8 bases, and 10 bases lay outside the gene matches.